Sequencing of this T cell receptor (beta chain) was carried out in a study of shared T cell receptors in the human thymus. Sequencing was performed with immunoSEQ multiplex PCR; in TCRdb, only in-frame clones are kept and a portion is missing. This sample has 700,000 or so clones; 80% to 90% occur once, and the top ten carry more than 0.008%. CDR3 length: 15 amino acids. Trimming at V came to 11 bases and at J to 5 bases, leaving 18 bases not matched to a gene. Looked up from germline, CDR1 is SGHTA and CDR2 is FQGNSA. These same records also appear under a second study, on human thymus T cells. That work states: Each of the donors was a healthy Finnish infant who was undergoing open corrective cardiac surgery for congenital heart defects. Resections from corrective heart surgery provided thymus tissue. Repertoires sampled from thymus and blood appeared biased in V and J gene usage. Unrelated individuals had highly overlapping thymic repertoires, as reported in related research.

The chain combines TRBV7-2 with TRBJ2-7, with TRBD1 matching 7 bases. The clonotype originates from a girl under three years old with a congenital heart defect. The sample was thymocytes. The CDR3 DNA follows: TGTGCCCTTTTCCGCTCAGGACAGGTTTTCCACGAGCAGTACTTC. This gives the protein CALFRSGQVFHEQYF.